These 16 T cell receptor beta chains came from one sample sequenced in a study of a mutant IDH1 vaccine in newly diagnosed glioma. Their antigens remain unidentified. Profiling relied on immunoSEQ multiplex PCR, and the TCRdb table lists in-frame clones only, not all of them. The data contain 49,000 or so clones, approximately 78% of them singletons. Regarding time point: week 5, during vaccination. Mutant IDH1 20-mer peptide, at 300 ug, made up each vaccine dose, with topical imiquimod. The sequencing here drew on PBMCs, taken from a glioma patient whose treatment included an IDH1 peptide vaccine. The receptors shown here come from a woman aged 40 to 50 with glioma.

The V gene is TRBV4-3, the J gene TRBJ2-3; 12 nucleotides line up with TRBD1. The V gene's germline CDR1 is LGHNA and CDR2 YSLEER. V trimming: 4 bases; J trimming: 8 bases; junction bases outside the gene matches: 4. The CDR3 consists of 14 residues. The CDR3 is CASSLGQGAATQYF. The CDR3, as DNA: TGCGCCAGCAGCCTGGGACAGGGGGCGGCTACGCAGTATTTT.

The chain recombines TRBV6-1 with TRBJ1-1; D is ambiguous. The CDR3 spans 13 residues. The germline V gene encodes CDR1 MNHNS and CDR2 SASEGT. V was shortened by 6 bases and J by 2 bases, with 10 bases between the two germline ends. CDR3: CASRDFSNTEAFF. In DNA, the CDR3 is TGTGCCAGCAGAGACTTTAGTAACACTGAAGCTTTCTTT.

The V and J genes are TRBV7-2 and TRBJ2-5; 11 bases match TRBD2. Germline lookup yields CDR1 SGHTA and CDR2 FQGNSA. V dropped 5 bases and J dropped 2; count of bases not matched to a gene: 7. CDR3 length equals 16 residues. CDR3 region: CASSPRLAGGQETQYF. The CDR3, as DNA: TGTGCCAGCAGCCCACGTTTAGCGGGGGGGCAAGAGACCCAGTACTTC. The variable domain in full, completed from reference TRBV7-2 and TRBJ2-5, reads GAGVSQSPSNKVTEKGKDVELRCDPISGHTALYWYRQSLGQGLEFLIYFQGNSAPDKSGLPSDRFSAERTGGSVSTLTIQRTQQEDSAVYLCASSPRLAGGQETQYFGPGTRLLVL.

This clone was seen only a few times. The chain uses TRBV7-9 and TRBJ1-4; 7 bases line up with TRBD1. The CDR3 runs to 14 residues. Germline V gene data show CDR1 as SEHNR and CDR2 as FQNEAQ (reference sequence). The V and J ends lost 6 bases and 3 bases, in that order; junction bases with no gene match: 4. The CDR3 DNA sequence: TGTGCCAGCAGGGCCGGGACAGCTAATGAAAAACTGTTTTTT. Encoded protein: CASRAGTANEKLFF.

This clone has just a few counts. One junction end does not reproduce the germline sequence, and a read error may be involved. The rearrangement uses TRBV23-1 and TRBJ1-1, with a tentative D call TRBD1 (5 bases). TRBV23-1 falls under the ORF class, with uncertain function. The CDR3 spans 12 residues. Here the CDR3 reads CASSQSKGQGFW. The CDR3 DNA reads TGCGCCAGCAGTCAATCGAAAGGGCAGGGCTTTTGG.

The chain couples TRBV6-1 to TRBJ1-1; 9 bases align to TRBD1. The CDR3 runs to 14 residues. Germline-derived CDR1 and CDR2 are MNHNS and SASEGT. The V and J ends lost 3 bases and 8 bases, in that order; junction bases with no gene match: 7. The CDR3 DNA is TGTGCCAGCAGTGAGCTCCGGGACAGGGTAGAAGCTTTCTTT. It encodes CASSELRDRVEAFF.

A single count supports this clone. V and J are TRBV7-7 and TRBJ2-6; the D is unclear. Germline V gene sequence: CDR1 SSHAT, CDR2 FNYEAQ (reference sequence). CDR3 length: 13 amino acids. Trimming removed 5 bases from V and 5 bases from J, with 7 bases in between. Written as DNA, the CDR3 is TGTGCCAGCAGCGGAAGTCGGGCCAACGTCCTGACTTTC. Its protein is CASSGSRANVLTF. The full variable domain, completed using reference TRBV7-7 and TRBJ2-6, is GAGVSQSPRYKVTKRGQDVTLRCDPISSHATLYWYQQALGQGPEFLTYFNYEAQPDKSGLPSDRFSAERPEGSISTLTIQRTEQRDSAMYRCASSGSRANVLTFGAGSRLTVL.

The gene calls are TRBV4-1 and TRBJ1-3; possibly TRBD1 for D (6 bases). CDR1 is MGHRA, CDR2 YSYEKL, per germline. The germline V and J ends were trimmed by 4 bases and 4 bases, with 20 bases remaining between them. This CDR3 has 17 amino acids. The CDR3 reads CASSLYFLQGAGNTIYF. CDR3 in DNA: TGCGCCAGCAGCCTCTATTTCTTACAGGGAGCCGGAAACACCATATATTTT.

The J gene is TRBJ2-2, the V gene TRBV30; 7 bases fit TRBD2. CDR3 length: 13 residues. CDR1 and CDR2 (germline): GTSNPN, SVGIG (reference sequence). Germline trimming cut 8 bases from V and 2 bases from J; bases unmatched to any gene: 5. The CDR3, as DNA: TGTGCCGGGGGGGGGAGAAACACCGGGGAGCTGTTTTTT. This translates into CAGGGRNTGELFF. The full variable domain, rest sourced from reference TRBV30 and TRBJ2-2, is SQTIHQWPATLVQPVGSPLSLECTVEGTSNPNLYWYRQAAGRGLQLLFYSVGIGQISSEVPQNLSASRPQDRQFILSSKKLLLSDSGFYLCAGGGRNTGELFFGEGSRLTVL.

The chain recombines TRBV27 with TRBJ1-2, with a possible D match to TRBD1 (5 bases). CDR1 and CDR2 from the germline V gene are MNHEY and SMNVEV (reference sequence). V lost 4 bases and J 1 base, leaving 16 bases between the germline ends. The CDR3 loop spans 16 amino acids. CDR3 sequence (DNA): TGTGCCAGCAGTTCGGCCTCAGGGATTTTTAACTATGGCTACACCTTC. It is translated as CASSSASGIFNYGYTF.

The chain links TRBV19 to TRBJ2-7; D possibly corresponds to TRBD2 (6 bases). The V end was cut by 3 bases, the J end by 10 bases, with 10 bases between. CDR1 and CDR2 (germline): LNHDA, SQIVND (reference sequence). The CDR3 contains 11 residues. In nucleotides, the CDR3 is TGTGCCAGTAGTATCTACGGGACTCAGTACTTC. Protein product: CASSIYGTQYF.

V gene TRBV18 combines with J gene TRBJ1-2; the D gene is possibly TRBD1 (6 bases). The germline V and J ends were trimmed by 6 bases and 3 bases, with 11 bases remaining between them. Per the germline V gene, CDR1 is KGHSH and CDR2 is LQKENI. CDR3 length: 13 residues. The CDR3 DNA is TGTGCCAGCTCTCAGGGGTCCCACTATGGCTACACCTTC. Translating it yields CASSQGSHYGYTF.

V and J are TRBV7-9 and TRBJ2-7, with D possibly being TRBD1 (6 bases). Trimming removed 5 bases at V and 5 bases at J, with 19 bases between. This CDR3 comprises 15 residues. Germline values: CDR1 SEHNR, CDR2 FQNEAQ (reference sequence). The DNA for the CDR3 is TGTGCCAGCAGCCCAAGGACGGCCGAGGGGGACGAGCAGTACTTC. Translated, it gives CASSPRTAEGDEQYF.

This chain links TRBV30 with TRBJ1-4; TRBD1 is a possible D gene (5 bases). V dropped 4 bases and J dropped 8 bases, with 20 bases sitting between them. CDR1 is GTSNPN, CDR2 SVGIG, per germline (reference sequence). The length of the CDR3 is 15 residues. CDR3 region: CAWKGQALRSEKLFF. CDR3 in DNA: TGTGCCTGGAAGGGGCAGGCCCTAAGGAGCGAAAAACTGTTTTTT.

The chain has TRBV6-5 and TRBJ1-1; D possibly corresponds to TRBD1 (5 bases). This CDR3 comprises 14 residues. The germline V gene encodes CDR1 MNHEY and CDR2 SVGAGI. V gave up 6 bases and J gave up 3 bases, with 14 bases separating them. The DNA of the CDR3 is TGTGCCAGCAGCCTACTTTTAGGGGACACTGAAGCTTTCTTT. This encodes CASSLLLGDTEAFF.

The gene calls are TRBV2 and TRBJ2-7, with D possibly TRBD1 on 6 matching bases. Germline CDR1 SNHLY, CDR2 FYNNEI. CDR3 length: 16 amino acids. Trimming cost V 8 bases and J 1 base, with 21 bases left between them. Written as DNA, the CDR3 is TGTGCCAGCTGGGACCCTAGGACAGACATTTCCTACGAGCAGTACTTC. It yields the protein CASWDPRTDISYEQYF.